This passage covers 12 T cell receptor beta chains from one sample sequenced in a study of blood T cells in healthy people across ages. The authors ran a second PCR of about 7 to 12 cycles using a sample-barcoded 5' primer and a J-beta primer mix. TCRdb reprocessed the 5' RACE reads via MiXCR and lists one record per CDR3 protein. The sample shows 1.5 million to 2 million distinct CDR3 sequences, about 31% of them seen only once. The sequenced material came from blood. These TCRs come from a woman aged 30 to 39 in good health.

This clonotype was seen a handful of times. This sequence joins TRBV4-2 and TRBJ2-1, with D tentatively TRBD2 (5 bases). The V end was cut by 1 base, the J end by 4 bases, with 20 bases between. This CDR3 has 18 residues. From germline, CDR1 is LGHNA and CDR2 YNFKEQ. For the CDR3, the DNA is TGTGCCAGCAGCCAAGGATATGGGAGCGGAGGACCTTACAATGAGCAGTTCTTC. Translating it yields CASSQGYGSGGPYNEQFF.

The sample holds a few counts of this clonotype. The chain carries TRBV10-3 and TRBJ1-5; D gene uncertain. This CDR3 is 13 amino acids long. Trimming stripped 0 bases from V and 7 bases from J, with 7 bases between. The germline V gene encodes CDR1 ENHRY and CDR2 SYGVKD. The CDR3 region has the DNA TGTGCCATCAGTGAGTCTTTAGACCAGCCCCAGCATTTT. Protein: CAISESLDQPQHF.

This clonotype was counted a few times. V gene TRBV11-1 combines with J gene TRBJ2-3; 10 bases agree with TRBD2. The CDR3 has 14 residues. CDR1 and CDR2 from the germline V gene are SGHAT and FQDESV (reference sequence). J was trimmed by 5 bases and V by 6 bases; bases with no gene match: 5. CDR3 in DNA: TGTGCCAGCAGTAGCGGGGGGAAGGGAGATACGCAGTATTTT. It translates to CASSSGGKGDTQYF. Using reference TRBV11-1 and TRBJ2-3 for the parts outside the CDR3, the full variable domain is EAEVAQSPRYKITEKSQAVAFWCDPISGHATLYWYRQILGQGPELLVQFQDESVVDDSQLPKDRFSAERLKGVDSTLKIQPAELGDSAMYLCASSSGGKGDTQYFGPGTRLTVL.

This clonotype occurred a few times. The rearrangement joins TRBV5-1 to TRBJ2-7; D perhaps matches TRBD1 (6 bases). Per germline, CDR1 SGHRS and CDR2 YFSETQ. V shed 4 bases and J shed 0 bases, with 14 bases lying between them. This CDR3 region has 15 residues. CDR3 sequence: CASSAQPGHSYEQYF. CDR3 DNA: TGCGCCAGCAGCGCACAACCGGGACACTCCTACGAGCAGTACTTC. Looking up the rest from reference TRBV5-1 and TRBJ2-7 gives the full variable domain: KAGVTQTPRYLIKTRGQQVTLSCSPISGHRSVSWYQQTPGQGLQFLFEYFSETQRNKGNFPGRFSGRQFSNSRSEMNVSTLELGDSALYLCASSAQPGHSYEQYFGPGTRLTVT.

V usage is TRBV7-9 and J usage is TRBJ2-5, with 8 bases fitting TRBD1. The last part of the DNA fits TRBJ2-7 better; the J call may be wrong. Germline CDR1 and CDR2: SEHNR and FQNEAQ (reference sequence). CDR3 length: 15 residues. The DNA of the CDR3 is TGTGCCAGCAGCTTAGATCAGGGGGCCAACTACGAGCAGTACTTC. This gives the protein CASSLDQGANYEQYF.

The chain links TRBV18 to TRBJ2-6; D is tentatively TRBD1 or TRBD2 (5 bases each). The germline V gene encodes CDR1 KGHSH and CDR2 LQKENI. Trimming removed 3 bases from V and 0 bases from J, with 12 bases in between. The CDR3 is made up of 17 amino acids. CDR3 DNA sequence: TGTGCCAGCTCACCGGCTGCCGGGGCCTCTGGGGCCAACGTCCTGACTTTC. Protein product: CASSPAAGASGANVLTF.

This chain links TRBV6-1 with TRBJ2-3, with 10 bases fitting TRBD2. The CDR3 is 14 amino acids. Germline values: CDR1 MNHNS, CDR2 SASEGT. Trimming removed 5 bases from V and 3 bases from J; junction bases left unmatched: 2. This CDR3 is CASSTLAGTDTQYF. DNA for the CDR3: TGTGCCAGCAGTACACTAGCGGGGACAGATACGCAGTATTTT.

This clonotype was seen only a few times. The chain joins TRBV4-2 to TRBJ2-5; D is unresolved. Trimming took off 2 bases at V and 0 bases at J, with 16 bases between the two ends. From germline, CDR1 is LGHNA and CDR2 YNFKEQ. The CDR3 length is 17 residues. The CDR3 here is CASSQRFSSYDQETQYF. DNA of the CDR3: TGTGCCAGCAGCCAAAGATTTTCCTCATACGACCAAGAGACCCAGTACTTC.

CDR3 in DNA: TGCAGTGCTAGAGGGTCCCAGCGGAGCTCCTACAATGAGCAGTTCTTC. Residues: CSARGSQRSSYNEQFF. This chain connects TRBV20-1 to TRBJ2-1; perhaps TRBD2 as D (5 bases). CDR1 and CDR2 (germline): DFQATT, SNEGSKA (reference sequence). V was cut by 1 base and J by 0 bases, with 13 bases left in between. This CDR3 has 16 amino acids.

This clonotype was observed a few times. The rearrangement uses TRBV28 and TRBJ2-1; no clear D gene. Germline V gives CDR1 MDHEN, CDR2 SYDVKM. Trimming left V 3 bases short and J 5 bases short, with 14 bases between. CDR3 length equals 15 residues. The CDR3 DNA reads TGTGCCAGCAGTTTTTATTCCGGCGGAGACAATGAGCAGTTCTTC. Encoded protein: CASSFYSGGDNEQFF.

Comments on this clonotype: A read error may produce the germline difference seen at one junction end. The CDR3 region is CASSERGGINYGYTF. Here the CDR3 DNA reads TGCGCCAGCAGTGAAAGGGGGGGGATAAACTATGGCTACACCTTC. The rearrangement joins TRBV2 to TRBJ1-2; tentative D call: TRBD1 (6 bases). From germline, CDR1 is SNHLY and CDR2 FYNNEI. This CDR3 has 15 amino acids.

Ten or more counts support this clonotype. This sequence joins TRBV7-2 and TRBJ2-5; 9 bases align to TRBD2. The length of the CDR3 is 14 residues. Germline loops: CDR1 SGHTA, CDR2 FQGNSA. After removal of 5 bases from V and 4 bases from J, the junction contained 5 bases not matched to a gene. DNA of the CDR3: TGTGCCAGCAGCCGTGGGACTAGCCGAGAGACCCAGTACTTC. Protein sequence: CASSRGTSRETQYF.